This TCR beta chain derives from a study of blood T cell repertoires in COVID-19. Study overall: Researchers got acute and convalescent COVID-19 samples from the United States, Italy and Spain.

The CDR3 is 12 amino acids. CDR1 and CDR2 from the germline V gene are SQVTM and ANQGSEA. V was clipped by 7 bases and J by 1 base, with 10 bases between them. Measured with immunoSEQ multiplex PCR; TCRdb has only the in-frame clones, and not every one. The sample lists approximately 140,000 clones, 80% to 85% occurring once. The chain is built from TRBV29-1 and TRBJ2-5, with D unclear. Sample: peripheral blood. The source of this sequence is a man aged 60-69 years with acute or convalescent COVID-19. The CDR3 region has the DNA TGCAGCGCGGTGAGAAGCCAAGAGACCCAGTACTTC. Protein: CSAVRSQETQYF.